This T cell receptor (beta chain) came from a study of T cells in Graves' hyperthyroidism and ophthalmopathy. Trimming removed 5 bases at V and 6 bases at J, with 19 bases between. Germline-derived CDR1 and CDR2 are LNHDA and SQIVND (reference sequence). This CDR3 is built from 16 residues. PBMCs were sourced from around 10 ml fresh peripheral blood. This clonotype showed up just a few times. Amplified regions were TCR beta CDR3 sequences from RNA transcripts. The HTBI set primed first-round TCR CDR3 RT-PCR. Each CDR3 protein is one row after TCRdb ran MiXCR on the multiplex PCR reads. Of 300,000 to 400,000 distinct CDR3 sequences listed, around 18% are singletons.

Material: blood. The chain couples TRBV19 to TRBJ2-2; possible D gene TRBD2, 6 bases. The sequence derives from a man in his late teens or twenties with Graves' ophthalmopathy. The CDR3 region has the DNA TGTGCCAGTAGTTCCCGGATCTGGGGGGACCCCGGGGAGCTGTTTTTT. Translating gives CASSSRIWGDPGELFF.